This entry is about one T cell receptor (beta chain). Its target is unknown. This entry comes from a study of blood T cells in healthy people across ages. Study context: Roughly one uniquely barcoded beta molecule per two T cells was captured.

Using a J-beta primer mix together with a sample-barcoded 5' primer, a second PCR was run for about 6 to 11 cycles. Unique molecular identifiers of 12 random nucleotides labeled each cDNA. TCRdb re-analysed the 5' RACE reads in MiXCR, keeping a single row per CDR3 protein. Among around 400,000 distinct CDR3 sequences listed, over 45% were seen once. Study-wide points: PBMCs that were unsorted prevented a conclusive naive versus antigen-experienced comparison.

The J segment lost 4 bases and the V segment lost 1 base, leaving 3 bases of the junction unmatched. CDR3 length equals 16 residues. Germline CDR1 and CDR2: LGHDT and YNNKEL (reference sequence). Sequencing was done on a sample of blood. V is TRBV3-1 and J is TRBJ2-6, with TRBD1 matching over 8 bases. The TCR originated in a man in his 60s in good health. The DNA for the CDR3 is TGTGCCAGCAGCCAAGGACAGGGGACAGGGGCCAACGTCCTGACTTTC. Translating gives CASSQGQGTGANVLTF.